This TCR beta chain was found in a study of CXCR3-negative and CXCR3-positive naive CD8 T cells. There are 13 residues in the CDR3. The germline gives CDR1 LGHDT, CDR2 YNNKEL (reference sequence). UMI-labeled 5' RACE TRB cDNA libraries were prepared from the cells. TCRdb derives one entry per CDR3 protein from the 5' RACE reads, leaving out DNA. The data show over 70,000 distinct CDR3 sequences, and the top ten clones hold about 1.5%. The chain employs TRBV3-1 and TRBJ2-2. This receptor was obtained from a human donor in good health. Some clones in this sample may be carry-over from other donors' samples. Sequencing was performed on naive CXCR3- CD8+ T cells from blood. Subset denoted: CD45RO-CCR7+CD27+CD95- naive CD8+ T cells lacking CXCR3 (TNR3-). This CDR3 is CASQDGNTGELFF.